Shown below are 12 T cell receptor beta chains from a single sample sequenced in a study of PD-1 blockade in classical Hodgkin lymphoma. As to time point: newly diagnosed, previously untreated cHL patient sample. Thawed PBMCs underwent magnetic negative selection to yield purified CD4+ T cells. Data came from immunoSEQ multiplex PCR; TCRdb stores just in-frame clones and leaves some out. The table has about 3,100 clones, 84% seen once. Sample: CD4+ T cells from blood. These receptors originate from a human donor with classical Hodgkin lymphoma.

This clone occurred once. The rearrangement joins TRBV6-1 to TRBJ2-7, with D tentatively TRBD2 (5 bases). The V gene lost 0 bases and the J gene lost 9 bases, with 12 bases spanning the gap. Germline values: CDR1 MNHNS, CDR2 SASEGT. This CDR3 region has 13 residues. CDR3 amino acids: CASSEAREWVQYF. The DNA for the CDR3 is TGTGCCAGCAGTGAAGCGAGGGAGTGGGTGCAGTACTTC.

This chain connects TRBV2 to TRBJ2-7, with D perhaps matching TRBD2 (6 bases). The CDR3 has 13 residues. Between the trimmed V and J ends, which lost 5 bases and 6 bases, there was a span of 14 bases. Germline CDR1 and CDR2: SNHLY and FYNNEI. The CDR3 here is CASSFEGTGEQYF. The DNA of the CDR3 is TGTGCCAGCAGTTTCGAAGGGACTGGCGAGCAGTACTTC.

CDR3 residues: CASSSTPGNTIYF. The CDR3 DNA sequence: TGTGCCAGCAGTAGTACGCCTGGAAACACCATATATTTT. The chain has TRBV2 and TRBJ1-3; D unclear. Germline values: CDR1 SNHLY, CDR2 FYNNEI. The V end was cut by 5 bases, the J end by 2 bases, with 7 bases between. The CDR3 runs 13 residues.

The chain carries TRBV2 and TRBJ2-2; TRBD1 is a possible D gene (5 bases). V lost 7 bases and J 0 bases, leaving 9 bases between the germline ends. The CDR3 spans 14 residues. The germline gives CDR1 SNHLY, CDR2 FYNNEI. CDR3 sequence (DNA): TGTGCCAGCACGATGACAGCGAACACCGGGGAGCTGTTTTTT. This sequence encodes CASTMTANTGELFF.

This clone was counted between two and nine times. The CDR3 protein is CASSLTGIDKGYTF. The CDR3 bases are TGTGCCAGCAGCTTGACAGGAATAGATAAAGGCTACACCTTC. The chain joins TRBV7-2 to TRBJ1-2; tentative D call: TRBD1 (6 bases). The CDR3 spans 14 residues. Germline CDR1 SGHTA, CDR2 FQGNSA. V was clipped by 3 bases and J by 8 bases, with 16 bases between them.

V and J are TRBV2 and TRBJ2-1, with D uncertain. From germline, CDR1 is SNHLY and CDR2 FYNNEI. V was pared by 7 bases and J by 6 bases, with 13 bases between. The CDR3 length is 13 residues. The CDR3 DNA sequence: TGTGCCAGCACTCCTACTGACGTCAATGAGCAGTTCTTC. Translated: CASTPTDVNEQFF.

The rearrangement links TRBV10-3 to TRBJ2-1; 9 bases match TRBD1. CDR1 is ENHRY and CDR2 is SYGVKD in the germline V gene. This CDR3 has 16 amino acids. V shed 2 bases, J shed 3 bases, and the junction held 5 bases outside the gene matches. The CDR3 is CAISEGGQGRYNEQFF. DNA of the CDR3: TGTGCCATCAGTGAGGGGGGACAGGGACGCTACAATGAGCAGTTCTTC.

The sample holds one count of this clone. The CDR3 is CASSPGLSTDTQYF. CDR3 in DNA: TGTGCCAGCAGCCCCGGATTGTCCACAGATACGCAGTATTTT. The J gene is TRBJ2-3, the V gene TRBV7-3, with no clear D. V lost 5 bases and J lost 2, with 11 bases in between. The CDR3 contains 14 residues. Germline CDR1 is SGHTA and CDR2 is FQGTGA.

The gene calls are TRBV7-3 and TRBJ2-1, with D maybe TRBD1 (5 bases). V was clipped by 3 bases and J by 2 bases, with 8 bases between them. This CDR3 has 14 amino acids. Germline V gives CDR1 SGHTA, CDR2 FQGTGA. The DNA for the CDR3 is TGTGCCAGCAGCTTGGCAGGGCCCTACAATGAGCAGTTCTTC. It specifies CASSLAGPYNEQFF. Using reference TRBV7-3 and TRBJ2-1 for the parts outside the CDR3, the full variable domain is GAGVSQTPSNKVTEKGKYVELRCDPISGHTALYWYRQSLGQGPEFLIYFQGTGAADDSGLPNDRFFAVRPEGSVSTLKIQRTERGDSAVYLCASSLAGPYNEQFFGPGTRLTVL.

This clone has a single count. V usage is TRBV19 and J usage is TRBJ2-1; D possibly corresponds to TRBD1 (5 bases). Germline CDR1 LNHDA, CDR2 SQIVND (reference sequence). The CDR3 runs 18 residues. Trimming stripped 5 bases from V and 2 bases from J, with 22 bases between. CDR3 in amino acids: CASSPPGSPSTTYNEQFF. In DNA, the CDR3 is TGTGCCAGTAGTCCCCCAGGGTCCCCGTCTACTACCTACAATGAGCAGTTCTTC. Full variable domain (outside the CDR3, taken from reference TRBV19 and TRBJ2-1): DGGITQSPKYLFRKEGQNVTLSCEQNLNHDAMYWYRQDPGQGLRLIYYSQIVNDFQKGDIAEGYSVSREKKESFPLTVTSAQKNPTAFYLCASSPPGSPSTTYNEQFFGPGTRLTVL.

CDR3: CASSLGGRGLNTEAFF. Written as DNA, the CDR3 is TGTGCCAGCAGCTTGGGAGGGAGGGGGCTGAACACTGAAGCTTTCTTT. The chain combines TRBV5-4 with TRBJ1-1; 7 nucleotides align to TRBD1. Germline V CDR1 and CDR2: SGHNT, YYREEE (reference sequence). The CDR3 consists of 16 residues. V dropped 0 bases and J dropped 0; count of bases not matched to a gene: 5.

This clone was picked up a small number of times. The rearrangement links TRBV5-1 to TRBJ1-1; perhaps TRBD1 as D (6 bases). V dropped 5 bases and J dropped 8 bases, with 16 bases sitting between them. The CDR3 has 13 residues. From germline, CDR1 is SGHRS and CDR2 YFSETQ. CDR3 nucleotides: TGCGCCAGCAGTCACGAAGCGGGGGGCGAAGCTTTCTTT. This codes for CASSHEAGGEAFF.